These 16 T cell receptor beta chains were all obtained from the same sample, sequenced in a study of siplizumab effects on memory and regulatory T cells. In the mixed lymphocyte reaction, cells were cocultured for six to seven days at 37°C. Their specific antigens are unknown. Some clones are missing from TCRdb's copy, which holds only in-frame ones; the method was immunoSEQ multiplex PCR. The table includes approximately 20,000 clones, about 45% detected once. The sequencing input was CFSE-low (dividing) CD4+ T cells sorted from an allogeneic mixed lymphocyte reaction. These receptor sequences come from a human donor in good health; the cells came from an allogeneic mixed lymphocyte reaction. Some clones in this sample may be carry-over from other donors' samples.

V gene TRBV19 combines with J gene TRBJ2-7; 7 bases match TRBD2. This CDR3 has 14 amino acids. The junction had 2 bases not matched to a gene; V was cut back by 0 bases and J by 3 bases. Germline CDR1 LNHDA, CDR2 SQIVND (reference sequence). CDR3 residues: CASSIDWTSYEQYF. The DNA of the CDR3 is TGTGCCAGTAGTATAGATTGGACTAGCTACGAGCAGTACTTC.

The chain joins TRBV5-1 to TRBJ1-6; a possible D gene is TRBD1 (6 bases). This CDR3 spans 14 amino acids. V was cut by 5 bases and J by 8 bases, with 14 bases left in between. Germline V gene data show CDR1 as SGHRS and CDR2 as YFSETQ. In nucleotides, the CDR3 is TGCGCCAGCAGTTACAGGGTGGAGGATTCACCCCTCCACTTT. Encoded protein: CASSYRVEDSPLHF.

The chain combines TRBV5-1 with TRBJ2-1; tentatively, D is TRBD2 (6 bases). Germline assignment: CDR1 SGHRS and CDR2 YFSETQ. The CDR3 totals 16 residues. Trimming left V 1 base short and J 0 bases short, with 11 bases between. CDR3 bases: TGCGCCAGCAGCTTGATTAGCGGTATCTCCTACAATGAGCAGTTCTTC. It encodes CASSLISGISYNEQFF.

Remarks on this clone: The junction differs from germline at one of its ends, possibly a read error. The V call is TRBV7-3, the J call TRBJ2-5; the match to TRBD2 covers 14 bases. This CDR3 spans 18 amino acids. Germline V CDR1 and CDR2: SGHTA, FQGTGA. The CDR3 DNA sequence: TGTGTCAGCAGCTCCGGACTAGCGGGAGGCCTACGGGGGGAGACCCAGTACTTC. Encoded protein: CVSSSGLAGGLRGETQYF.

The V gene is TRBV6-1, the J gene TRBJ1-1; D gene ambiguous. Germline-derived CDR1 and CDR2 are MNHNS and SASEGT. CDR3 size: 14 residues. V was pared by 6 bases and J by 0 bases, with 11 bases between. CDR3 coding DNA: TGTGCCAGCAGGGTGGAGGACTTGAACACTGAAGCTTTCTTT. This translates into CASRVEDLNTEAFF.

The rearrangement joins TRBV15 to TRBJ1-5, with 11 bases fitting TRBD1. Germline V gives CDR1 LNHNV, CDR2 YYDKDF (reference sequence). There are 16 residues in the CDR3. Trimming cost V 5 bases and J 4 bases; bases outside gene matches: 7. CDR3: CATSRDRGSLNQPQHF. The CDR3 DNA is TGTGCCACCAGCCGGGACAGGGGGTCCCTAAATCAGCCCCAGCATTTT. The full variable domain, with the rest looked up from reference TRBV15 and TRBJ1-5, is DAMVIQNPRYQVTQFGKPVTLSCSQTLNHNVMYWYQQKSSQAPKLLFHYYDKDFNNEADTPDNFQSRRPNTSFCFLDIRSPGLGDTAMYLCATSRDRGSLNQPQHFGDGTRLSIL.

This clone came up a few times. The CDR3 sequence: CASSLGGRGRITDTQYF. The CDR3 coding sequence is TGCGCCAGCAGCTTGGGGGGACGGGGGAGGATCACAGATACGCAGTATTTT. The chain employs TRBV5-1 and TRBJ2-3; D is perhaps TRBD2 (6 bases). V was clipped by 0 bases and J by 2 bases, with 16 bases between them. In germline, CDR1 is SGHRS, CDR2 YFSETQ. The CDR3 is 17 residues long.

This clone was detected only a few times. The V and J genes are TRBV6-6 and TRBJ1-6; tentatively, D is TRBD1 (5 bases). The CDR3 is made up of 15 amino acids. V was cut by 1 base and J by 5 bases, with 9 bases left in between. Germline V gene lookup returns CDR1 MNHNY and CDR2 SVGAGI (reference sequence). CDR3 DNA: TGTGCCAGCAGTTACTGGGGGACCGATAATTCACCCCTCCACTTT. Its protein product is CASSYWGTDNSPLHF.

The gene calls are TRBV6-6 and TRBJ1-5; D uncertain. This CDR3 is built from 14 residues. V gave up 7 bases and J gave up 4 bases, with 14 bases separating them. Germline assignment: CDR1 MNHNY and CDR2 SVGAGI (reference sequence). The CDR3 coding sequence is TGTGCCAGCACCAAACGGTTAGGTAATCAGCCCCAGCATTTT. This codes for CASTKRLGNQPQHF.

This sequence joins TRBV6-5 and TRBJ1-2; TRBD1 is a possible D gene (6 bases). Germline V gives CDR1 MNHEY, CDR2 SVGAGI. This CDR3 comprises 12 residues. The V end was cut by 8 bases, the J end by 4 bases, with 11 bases between. CDR3 bases: TGTGCCAGCGGGGACAAATTCTATGGCTACACCTTC. This encodes CASGDKFYGYTF.

V and J are TRBV29-1 and TRBJ2-1, with D tentatively TRBD2 (7 bases). The CDR3 spans 14 residues. V shed 4 bases and J shed 5 bases, with 15 bases lying between them. From germline, CDR1 is SQVTM and CDR2 ANQGSEA. The CDR3 sequence is CSVGLAGAHNEQFF. In nucleotides, the CDR3 is TGCAGCGTTGGATTGGCGGGGGCCCACAATGAGCAGTTCTTC.

This clone was found a few times. The rearrangement joins TRBV27 to TRBJ2-3; TRBD2 agrees at 15 bases. This CDR3 spans 16 amino acids. Germline V gene data show CDR1 as MNHEY and CDR2 as SMNVEV (reference sequence). V lost 5 bases and J lost 4; bases outside the gene matches: 4. DNA of the CDR3: TGTGCCAGCAGTAGGACTAGCGGGAGGGTTGCAGATACGCAGTATTTT. Protein product: CASSRTSGRVADTQYF.

In the case of this clone: Relative to the germline gene, one junction end is altered; a read error may explain this. The rearrangement joins TRBV5-3 to TRBJ1-2; D is unclear. TRBV5-3 qualifies as an ORF whose function is uncertain. This CDR3 spans 14 amino acids. The CDR3 nucleotides read TGTGCCAGCAGCTTGCAGACCTCGGGCTATGGCTACACCTTC. This encodes CASSLQTSGYGYTF.

The V gene is TRBV20-1, the J gene TRBJ2-5; no definite D call. Trimming stripped 3 bases from V and 6 bases from J, with 8 bases between. Germline CDR1 reads DFQATT; CDR2 reads SNEGSKA (reference sequence). This CDR3 is built from 11 residues. CDR3 loop: CSASGSKTQYF. CDR3 sequence (DNA): TGCAGTGCTAGCGGGTCCAAGACCCAGTACTTC.

The chain couples TRBV29-1 to TRBJ1-1, with a tentative D call TRBD1 (6 bases). The germline V gene has CDR1 SQVTM and CDR2 ANQGSEA. The germline V and J ends were trimmed by 2 bases and 2 bases, with 15 bases remaining between them. The CDR3 consists of 15 residues. The CDR3 nucleotides read TGCAGCGTTGAAAGGGGGTTCTGGGGTAACACTGAAGCTTTCTTT. Amino acids: CSVERGFWGNTEAFF.

The CDR3 spells CASSFGTVNEKLFF. The CDR3 DNA is TGTGCCAGCAGCTTCGGGACAGTTAATGAAAAACTGTTTTTT. V and J are TRBV7-2 and TRBJ1-4; 7 bases line up with TRBD1. Germline loops: CDR1 SGHTA, CDR2 FQGNSA. This CDR3 contains 14 residues. V shed 3 bases, J shed 4 bases, and the junction held 2 bases outside the gene matches. Full variable domain (rest looked up from reference TRBV7-2 and TRBJ1-4): GAGVSQSPSNKVTEKGKDVELRCDPISGHTALYWYRQSLGQGLEFLIYFQGNSAPDKSGLPSDRFSAERTGGSVSTLTIQRTQQEDSAVYLCASSFGTVNEKLFFGSGTQLSVL.